This record covers a single T cell receptor (beta chain). Its antigen is still unknown. Base-call qualities are not available, and no considerably larger clone is one nucleotide away. The data were taken from a study of T cells in localized non-small cell lung cancer (TCRdb year 2020). In the study overall: T cell repertoires of approximately 250 early-stage NSCLC patients were analyzed, with tumors being compared against uninvolved tumor-adjacent lungs. The cohort comprised roughly 240 treatment-naïve NSCLC patients with resected, localized lung tumors. Of the NSCLC patients, fewer than 150 were male and approximately 110 were female, and the mean age was approximately 69 years. Points the paper makes about the study in general: Of the top 100 tumor clones, a median of roughly 57 were detected in paired uninvolved adjacent lung; some 28 were also among that lung's top 100. Uninvolved tumor-adjacent lung showed the highest T cell clonality, higher than tumor, which suggests more focused antigenic responses in the uninvolved tumor-adjacent lung. Because multi-region sequencing of the tumors was not done, intratumor heterogeneity could not be ruled out. Since the design was exploratory, TCR variables were selected using unadjusted p-values with no false-discovery rate correction. Higher blood T cell density associated with longer overall survival, while higher adjacent-lung clonality associated with shorter survival.

TCR beta CDR3 regions were sequenced from DNA using the immunoSEQ Assay. As for the authors' bioinformatics: To compute T cell density, TCR beta template counts were normalized to usable DNA, which was estimated by amplifying housekeeping genes. Richness was estimated with the preseqR package, extrapolating to 400,000 templates for PBMC samples and 120,000 templates for tissue samples. Clonality was calculated as one minus Pielou's evenness. To identify tissue-enriched TCRs, differential abundance testing was run on productive amino-acid clonotypes with a minimum total count of 5 and an alpha of 0.1. Repertoire overlap between compartments was quantified with the Jaccard Index and Morisita Overlap Index. TCR beta CDR3s were clustered by GLIPH together with public tetramer-defined viral CDR3s, and at least three viral sequences plus V-gene enrichment were required for viral motifs. In TCRdb, the immuneACCESS table is reduced to in-frame sequences with V and J assigned. These tables do not hold every clone; where another copy was compared, an unresolved V gene accounts for under half, and the others remain unexplained. D and trimming come from the DNA, and the V and J calls and clone size come from that table. In this sample the table shows about 1,200 clones, less than 25% of which occur a single time. 17% of the sample lies in the top ten.

Uninvolved adjacent lung was obtained at least 2 cm from the tumor margin, and the absence of atypia was confirmed by two independent pathologists. At diagnosis, peripheral blood, uninvolved tumor-adjacent lung and tumor were collected and were preserved as a mix of fresh-frozen and FFPE material. CDR1 and CDR2 were assigned from the germline V gene as SGHNT and YENEEA. The CDR3 runs 15 amino acids, cysteine and phenylalanine included. Only the CDR3 region is kept as DNA, spanning 45 bases read in frame from base 1. After removal of 5 bases from V and 10 bases from J, the junction retains 13 bases not matched to a gene.

Here the chain combines TRBV11-3 and TRBJ2-1, with 8 middle bases fitting TRBD1. The sequenced sample was normal lung tissue next to the tumor, obtained before any cancer treatment. This clonotype was obtained from a female donor aged 60 or older with stage I squamous cell lung carcinoma. CDR3 loop: CASSQTGGQGREQFF. The nucleotides read TGTGCCAGCAGCCAGACTGGAGGACAGGGACGCGAGCAGTTCTTC.